This T cell receptor (beta chain) was identified in a study of T cells in Graves' hyperthyroidism and ophthalmopathy. About the research overall: Once the initial diagnosis was made, peripheral blood was obtained before any treatment.

RNA transcripts gave rise to amplified TCR beta CDR3 regions. First-round RT-PCR with HTBI primers amplified the TCR CDR3 region. TCRdb re-derived calls from the multiplex PCR reads in MiXCR, one entry per CDR3 protein. Of around 760,000 distinct CDR3 sequences listed, around 40% are singletons. General study points: Classification by a 13 V-J model distinguished ophthalmopathy from stable hyperthyroidism.

Patients aged 18 to 65 had newly diagnosed hyperthyroidism that had lasted under 2 months. PBMCs were sourced from less than 12 ml fresh peripheral blood. This CDR3 region has 13 residues. Germline-derived CDR1 and CDR2 are SNHLY and FYNNEI. V was pared by 6 bases and J by 5 bases, with 4 bases of the junction left unmatched. This clonotype was picked up many times. Its antigen remains unknown. The TCR sequence derives from a woman aged 40-49 years with Graves' hyperthyroidism. The sequenced material came from blood. V usage is TRBV2 and J usage is TRBJ2-7, with 10 positions matching TRBD1. CDR3 region: CASSRTGGDEQYF. In DNA, the CDR3 is TGTGCCAGCAGCCGGACAGGGGGGGACGAGCAGTACTTC.